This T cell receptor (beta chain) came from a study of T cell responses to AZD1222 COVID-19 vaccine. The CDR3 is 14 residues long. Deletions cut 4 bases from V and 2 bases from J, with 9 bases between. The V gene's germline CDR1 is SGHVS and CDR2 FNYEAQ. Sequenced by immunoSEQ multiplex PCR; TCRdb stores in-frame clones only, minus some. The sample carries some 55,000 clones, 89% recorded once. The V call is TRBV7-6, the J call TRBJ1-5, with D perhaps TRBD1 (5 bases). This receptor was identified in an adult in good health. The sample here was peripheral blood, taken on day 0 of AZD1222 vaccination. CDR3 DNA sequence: TGTGCCAGCAGCTCAGGGTACGGCAATCAGCCCCAGCATTTT. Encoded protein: CASSSGYGNQPQHF. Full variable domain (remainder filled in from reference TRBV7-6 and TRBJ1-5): GAGVSQSPRYKVTKRGQDVALRCDPISGHVSLYWYRQALGQGPEFLTYFNYEAQQDKSGLPNDRFSAERPEGSISTLTIQRTEQRDSAMYRCASSSGYGNQPQHFGDGTRLSIL.